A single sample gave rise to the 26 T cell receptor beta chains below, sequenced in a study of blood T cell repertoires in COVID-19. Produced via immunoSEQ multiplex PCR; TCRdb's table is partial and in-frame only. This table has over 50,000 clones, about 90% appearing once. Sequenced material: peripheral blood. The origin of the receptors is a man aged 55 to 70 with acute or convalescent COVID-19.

This CDR3 reads CASSLVSGATEAFF. CDR3 in DNA: TGTGCCAGCAGCTTAGTTTCAGGGGCCACTGAAGCTTTCTTT. The V gene is TRBV11-2, the J gene TRBJ1-1, with D maybe TRBD1 (6 bases). This CDR3 is built from 14 residues. V lost 1 base, J lost 4 bases, and 10 bases lay in between. CDR1 is SGHAT and CDR2 is FQNNGV in the germline V gene.

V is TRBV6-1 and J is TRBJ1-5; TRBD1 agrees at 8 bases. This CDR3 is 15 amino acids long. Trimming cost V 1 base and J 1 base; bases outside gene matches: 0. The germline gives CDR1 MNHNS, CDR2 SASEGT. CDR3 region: CASSEGTGSNQPQHF. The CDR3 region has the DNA TGTGCCAGCAGTGAAGGGACAGGGAGCAATCAGCCCCAGCATTTT.

CDR3 sequence (DNA): TGTGCCAGCAGCCAAGAACTAGCGGGGGGGCCTTTTTTCAATGAGCAGTTCTTC. Its translation: CASSQELAGGPFFNEQFF. The chain has TRBV4-2 and TRBJ2-1, with 13 bases identical to TRBD2. CDR1 LGHNA and CDR2 YNFKEQ come from the germline V gene. Losses at the gene ends were 0 bases for V and 6 bases for J; bases not matched to a gene: 8. The CDR3 runs to 18 residues.

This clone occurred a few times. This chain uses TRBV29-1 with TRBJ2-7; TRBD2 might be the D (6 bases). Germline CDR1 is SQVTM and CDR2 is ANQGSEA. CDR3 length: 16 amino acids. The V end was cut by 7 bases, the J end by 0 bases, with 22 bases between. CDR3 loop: CSALALGDIGSYEQYF. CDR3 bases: TGCAGCGCACTAGCTTTGGGGGATATAGGCTCCTACGAGCAGTACTTC.

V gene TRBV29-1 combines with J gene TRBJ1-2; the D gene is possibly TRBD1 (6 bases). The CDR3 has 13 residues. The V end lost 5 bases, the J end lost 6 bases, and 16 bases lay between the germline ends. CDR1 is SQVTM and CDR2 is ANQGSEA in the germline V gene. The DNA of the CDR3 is TGCAGCGTTTGGGGACAAGTTGTGGATGGCTACACCTTC. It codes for CSVWGQVVDGYTF.

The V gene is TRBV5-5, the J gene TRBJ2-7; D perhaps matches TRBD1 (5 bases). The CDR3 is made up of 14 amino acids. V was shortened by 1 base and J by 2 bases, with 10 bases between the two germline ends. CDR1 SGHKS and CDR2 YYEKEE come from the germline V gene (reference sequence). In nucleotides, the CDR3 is TGTGCCAGCAGCTTGTTTGCAGGGACCTACGAGCAGTACTTC. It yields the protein CASSLFAGTYEQYF. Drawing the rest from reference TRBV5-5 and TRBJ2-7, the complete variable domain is DAGVTQSPTHLIKTRGQQVTLRCSPISGHKSVSWYQQVLGQGPQFIFQYYEKEERGRGNFPDRFSARQFPNYSSELNVNALLLGDSALYLCASSLFAGTYEQYFGPGTRLTVT.

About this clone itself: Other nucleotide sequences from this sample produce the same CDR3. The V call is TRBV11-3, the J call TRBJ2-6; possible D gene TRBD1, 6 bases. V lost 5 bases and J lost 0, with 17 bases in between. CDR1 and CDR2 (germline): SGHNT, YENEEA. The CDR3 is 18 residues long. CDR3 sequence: CASSPGPWGPSGANVLTF. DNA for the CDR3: TGTGCCAGCAGCCCAGGCCCCTGGGGGCCCTCTGGGGCCAACGTCCTGACTTTC.

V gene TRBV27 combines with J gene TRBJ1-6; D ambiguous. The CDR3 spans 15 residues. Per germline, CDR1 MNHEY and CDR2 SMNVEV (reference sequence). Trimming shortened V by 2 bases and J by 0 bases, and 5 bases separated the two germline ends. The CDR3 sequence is CASSLESSYNSPLHF. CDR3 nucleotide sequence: TGTGCCAGCAGTTTAGAGAGCTCCTATAATTCACCCCTCCACTTT.

CDR3 coding DNA: TGTGCCAGCAGCCAAGTGGTTGGACTAATTGCAACTAATGAAAAACTGTTTTTT. Amino acids: CASSQVVGLIATNEKLFF. This chain uses TRBV3-1 (or the pseudogene TRBV3-2) with TRBJ1-4; D is unresolved. The V end lost 1 base, the J end lost 0 bases, and 15 bases lay between the germline ends. The CDR3 runs to 18 residues. Per germline, CDR1 LGHDT and CDR2 YNNKEL (reference sequence).

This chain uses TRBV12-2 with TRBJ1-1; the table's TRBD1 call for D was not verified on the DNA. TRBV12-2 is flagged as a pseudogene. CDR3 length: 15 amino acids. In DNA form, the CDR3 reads TGTGCAAGTCGCCTCCAGGGCGGCAGGGGAGCTGAAGCTTTCTTT. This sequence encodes CASRLQGGRGAEAFF.

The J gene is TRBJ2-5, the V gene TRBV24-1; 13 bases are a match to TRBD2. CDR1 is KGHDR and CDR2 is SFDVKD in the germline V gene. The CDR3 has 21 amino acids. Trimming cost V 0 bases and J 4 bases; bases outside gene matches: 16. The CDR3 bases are TGTGCCACCAGTGATTTGGGACTAGCGGGGGCCGGGACTAGCCTCGGAGAGACCCAGTACTTC. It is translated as CATSDLGLAGAGTSLGETQYF.

The CDR3 nucleotides are TGTGCCAGCAGCTTAGAAGGGCTGGGGCAGCCTTACAGTGAGGACTACGAGCAGTACTTC. The encoded protein is CASSLEGLGQPYSEDYEQYF. The chain is built from TRBV13 and TRBJ2-7; D is possibly TRBD1 (5 bases). CDR1 PRHDT and CDR2 FYEKMQ come from the germline V gene (reference sequence). Between the trimmed V and J ends, which lost 1 base and 3 bases, there was a span of 28 bases. The CDR3 contains 20 residues.

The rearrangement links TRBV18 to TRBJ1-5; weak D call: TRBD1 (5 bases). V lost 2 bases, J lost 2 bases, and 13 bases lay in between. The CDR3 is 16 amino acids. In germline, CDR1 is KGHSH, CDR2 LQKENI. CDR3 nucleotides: TGTGCCAGCTCACCAGGTTCAGGGCCTGGCAATCAGCCCCAGCATTTT. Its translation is CASSPGSGPGNQPQHF.

The CDR3 sequence is CASSPDSSGNTIYF. The CDR3 DNA sequence: TGTGCCAGCAGCCCCGATAGCTCTGGAAACACCATATATTTT. The J gene is TRBJ1-3, the V gene TRBV3-1 (or the pseudogene TRBV3-2); no clear D gene. The CDR3 is 14 residues long. Between the trimmed V and J ends, which lost 4 bases and 0 bases, there was a span of 7 bases. The germline gives CDR1 LGHDT, CDR2 YNNKEL (reference sequence).

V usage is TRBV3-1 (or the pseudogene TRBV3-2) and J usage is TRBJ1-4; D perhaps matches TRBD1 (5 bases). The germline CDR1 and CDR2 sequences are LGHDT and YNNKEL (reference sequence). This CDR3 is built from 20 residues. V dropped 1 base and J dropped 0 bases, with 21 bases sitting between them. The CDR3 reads CASSQAPPTVLIATNEKLFF. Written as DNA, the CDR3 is TGTGCCAGCAGCCAAGCCCCCCCGACAGTTTTAATCGCAACTAATGAAAAACTGTTTTTT.

Here the CDR3 reads CASARTGAEGNTF. The CDR3 DNA sequence: TGTGCCAGCGCTCGGACAGGGGCCGAGGGTAACACCTTC. This chain connects TRBV27 to TRBJ1-2; TRBD1 matches at 9 bases. There are 13 residues in the CDR3. V lost 8 bases, J lost 12 bases, and 13 bases stayed unmatched. Germline CDR1 reads MNHEY; CDR2 reads SMNVEV (reference sequence).

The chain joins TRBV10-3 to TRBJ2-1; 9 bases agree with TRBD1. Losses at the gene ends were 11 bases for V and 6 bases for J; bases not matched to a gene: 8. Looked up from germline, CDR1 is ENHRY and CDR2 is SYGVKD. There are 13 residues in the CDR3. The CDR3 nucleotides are TGTGCCGTTTCCCTGGACAGGGGCAATGAGCAGTTCTTC. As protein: CAVSLDRGNEQFF.

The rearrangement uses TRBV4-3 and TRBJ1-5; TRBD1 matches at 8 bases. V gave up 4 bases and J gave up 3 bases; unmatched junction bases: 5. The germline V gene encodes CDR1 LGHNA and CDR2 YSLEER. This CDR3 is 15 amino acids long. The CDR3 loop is CASSLDRGFNQPQHF. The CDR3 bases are TGCGCCAGCAGCCTAGACAGGGGTTTCAATCAGCCCCAGCATTTT.

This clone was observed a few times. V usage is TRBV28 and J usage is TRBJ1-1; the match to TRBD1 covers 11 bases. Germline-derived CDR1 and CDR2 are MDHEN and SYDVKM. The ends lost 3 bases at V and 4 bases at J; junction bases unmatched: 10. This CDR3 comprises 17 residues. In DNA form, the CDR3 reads TGTGCCAGCAGTTTTTCCGGGACAGGGGGTTGGAGCACTGAAGCTTTCTTT. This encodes CASSFSGTGGWSTEAFF.

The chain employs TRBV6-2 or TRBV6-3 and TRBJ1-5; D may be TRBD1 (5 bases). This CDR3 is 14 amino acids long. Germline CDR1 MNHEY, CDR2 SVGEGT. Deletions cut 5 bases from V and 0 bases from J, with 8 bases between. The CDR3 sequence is CASSDSYSNQPQHF. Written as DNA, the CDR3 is TGTGCCAGCAGTGACAGCTATAGCAATCAGCCCCAGCATTTT.

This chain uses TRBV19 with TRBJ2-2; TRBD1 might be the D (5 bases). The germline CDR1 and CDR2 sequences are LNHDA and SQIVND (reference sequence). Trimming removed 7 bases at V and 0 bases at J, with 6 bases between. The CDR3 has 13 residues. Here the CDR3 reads CASKQANTGELFF. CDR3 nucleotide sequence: TGTGCCAGTAAACAGGCGAACACCGGGGAGCTGTTTTTT.

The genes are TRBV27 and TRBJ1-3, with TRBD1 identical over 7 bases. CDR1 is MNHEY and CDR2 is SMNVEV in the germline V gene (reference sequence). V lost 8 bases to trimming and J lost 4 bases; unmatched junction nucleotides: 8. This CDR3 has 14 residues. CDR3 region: CASGQTGEGNTIYF. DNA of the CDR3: TGTGCCAGCGGACAAACAGGGGAGGGAAACACCATATATTTT.

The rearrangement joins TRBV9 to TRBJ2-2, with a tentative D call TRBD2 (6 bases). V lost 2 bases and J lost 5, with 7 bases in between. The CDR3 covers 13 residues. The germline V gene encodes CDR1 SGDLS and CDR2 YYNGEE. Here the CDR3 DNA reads TGTGCCAGCAGCGTGGGGGGTACCGGGGAGCTGTTTTTT. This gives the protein CASSVGGTGELFF.

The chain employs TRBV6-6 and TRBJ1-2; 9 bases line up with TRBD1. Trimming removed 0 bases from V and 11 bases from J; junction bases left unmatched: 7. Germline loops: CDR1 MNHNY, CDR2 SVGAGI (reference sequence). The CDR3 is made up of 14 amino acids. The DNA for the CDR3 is TGTGCCAGCAGTTACTCCACGGGACAGGGAGTGTACACCTTC. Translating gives CASSYSTGQGVYTF.

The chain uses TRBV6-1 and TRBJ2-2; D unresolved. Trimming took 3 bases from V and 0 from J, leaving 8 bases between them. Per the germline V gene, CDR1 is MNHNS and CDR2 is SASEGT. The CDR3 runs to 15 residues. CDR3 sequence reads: CASSDEPANTGELFF. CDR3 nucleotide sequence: TGTGCCAGCAGTGACGAGCCTGCGAACACCGGGGAGCTGTTTTTT.

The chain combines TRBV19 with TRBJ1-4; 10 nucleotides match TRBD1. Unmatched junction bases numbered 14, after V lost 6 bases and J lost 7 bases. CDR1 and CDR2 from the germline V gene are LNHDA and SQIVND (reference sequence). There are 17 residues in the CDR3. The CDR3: CASRAGTGVTAGEKLFF. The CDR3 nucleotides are TGTGCCAGTAGGGCCGGGACAGGGGTAACGGCGGGTGAAAAACTGTTTTTT. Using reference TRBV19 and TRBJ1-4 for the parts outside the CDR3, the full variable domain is DGGITQSPKYLFRKEGQNVTLSCEQNLNHDAMYWYRQDPGQGLRLIYYSQIVNDFQKGDIAEGYSVSREKKESFPLTVTSAQKNPTAFYLCASRAGTGVTAGEKLFFGSGTQLSVL.